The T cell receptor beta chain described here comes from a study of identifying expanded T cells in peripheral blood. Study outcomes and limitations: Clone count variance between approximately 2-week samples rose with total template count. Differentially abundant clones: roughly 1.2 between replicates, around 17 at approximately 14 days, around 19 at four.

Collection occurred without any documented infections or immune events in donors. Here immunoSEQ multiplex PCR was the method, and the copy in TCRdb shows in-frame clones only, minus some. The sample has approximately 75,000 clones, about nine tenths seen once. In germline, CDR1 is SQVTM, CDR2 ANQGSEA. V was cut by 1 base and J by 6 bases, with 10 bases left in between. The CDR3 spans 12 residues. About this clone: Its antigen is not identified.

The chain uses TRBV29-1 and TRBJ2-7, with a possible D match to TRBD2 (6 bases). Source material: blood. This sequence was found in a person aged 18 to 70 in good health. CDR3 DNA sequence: TGCAGCGTTGAAGGAGGAGGGGTCGAGCAGTACTTC. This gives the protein CSVEGGGVEQYF.